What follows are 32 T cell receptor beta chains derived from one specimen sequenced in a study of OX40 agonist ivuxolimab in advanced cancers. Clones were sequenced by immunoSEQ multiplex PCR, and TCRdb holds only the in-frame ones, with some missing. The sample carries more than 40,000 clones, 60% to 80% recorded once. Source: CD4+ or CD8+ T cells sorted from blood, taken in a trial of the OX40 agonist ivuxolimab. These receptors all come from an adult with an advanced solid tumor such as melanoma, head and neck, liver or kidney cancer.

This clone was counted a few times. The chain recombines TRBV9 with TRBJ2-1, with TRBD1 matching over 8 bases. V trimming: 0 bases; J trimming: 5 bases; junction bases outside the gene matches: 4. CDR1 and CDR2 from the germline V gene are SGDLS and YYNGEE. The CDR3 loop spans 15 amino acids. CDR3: CASSVGNRGNNEQFF. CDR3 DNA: TGTGCCAGCAGCGTAGGGAACAGGGGGAACAATGAGCAGTTCTTC.

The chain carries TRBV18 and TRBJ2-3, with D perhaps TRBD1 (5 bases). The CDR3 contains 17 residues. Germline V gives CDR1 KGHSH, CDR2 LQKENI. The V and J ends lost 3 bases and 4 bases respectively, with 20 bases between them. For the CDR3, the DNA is TGTGCCAGCTCACCCCGACAGCTAAGTATAGGCGCAGATACGCAGTATTTT. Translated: CASSPRQLSIGADTQYF.

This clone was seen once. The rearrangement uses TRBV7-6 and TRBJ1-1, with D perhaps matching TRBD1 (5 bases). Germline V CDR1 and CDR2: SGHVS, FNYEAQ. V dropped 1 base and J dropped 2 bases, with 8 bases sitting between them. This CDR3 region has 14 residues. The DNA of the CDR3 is TGTGCCAGCAGCTTAGGACAGAGAAACACTGAAGCTTTCTTT. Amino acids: CASSLGQRNTEAFF.

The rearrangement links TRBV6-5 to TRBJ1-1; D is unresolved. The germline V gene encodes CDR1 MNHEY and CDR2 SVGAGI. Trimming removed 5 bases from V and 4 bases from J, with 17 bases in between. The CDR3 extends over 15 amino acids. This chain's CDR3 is CASSLLPPESTEAFF. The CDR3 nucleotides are TGTGCCAGCAGTCTGTTGCCACCGGAGAGCACTGAAGCTTTCTTT.

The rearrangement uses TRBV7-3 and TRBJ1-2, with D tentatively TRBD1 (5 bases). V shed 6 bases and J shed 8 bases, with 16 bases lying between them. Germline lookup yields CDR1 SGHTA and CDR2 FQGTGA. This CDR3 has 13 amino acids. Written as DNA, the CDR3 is TGTGCCAGCAGATTAGGTGGGGCAGGAGGCTACACCTTC. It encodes CASRLGGAGGYTF.

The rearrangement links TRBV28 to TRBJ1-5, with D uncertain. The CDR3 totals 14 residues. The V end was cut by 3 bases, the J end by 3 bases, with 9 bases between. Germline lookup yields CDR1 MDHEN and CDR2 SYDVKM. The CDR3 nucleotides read TGTGCCAGCAGTTTGGCTGGCTTCAATCAGCCCCAGCATTTT. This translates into CASSLAGFNQPQHF.

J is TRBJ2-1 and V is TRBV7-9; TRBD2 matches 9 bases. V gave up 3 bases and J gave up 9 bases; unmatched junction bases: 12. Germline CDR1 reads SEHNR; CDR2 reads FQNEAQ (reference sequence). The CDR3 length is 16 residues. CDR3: CASSFSGLAKLAEQFF. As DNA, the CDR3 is TGTGCCAGCAGCTTTAGCGGACTAGCGAAATTAGCTGAGCAGTTCTTC.

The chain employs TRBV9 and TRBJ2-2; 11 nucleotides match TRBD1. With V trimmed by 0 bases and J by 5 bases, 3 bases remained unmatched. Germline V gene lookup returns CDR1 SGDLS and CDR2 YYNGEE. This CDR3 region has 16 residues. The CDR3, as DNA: TGTGCCAGCAGCGTAGGGACAGGGGGCCTGACCGGGGAGCTGTTTTTT. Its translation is CASSVGTGGLTGELFF.

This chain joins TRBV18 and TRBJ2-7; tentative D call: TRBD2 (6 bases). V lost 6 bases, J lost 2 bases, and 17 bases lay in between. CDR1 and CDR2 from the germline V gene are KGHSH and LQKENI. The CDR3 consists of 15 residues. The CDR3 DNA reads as TGTGCCAGCTCCGCGGCAGCGGGCGGACCCTACGAGCAGTACTTC. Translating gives CASSAAAGGPYEQYF.

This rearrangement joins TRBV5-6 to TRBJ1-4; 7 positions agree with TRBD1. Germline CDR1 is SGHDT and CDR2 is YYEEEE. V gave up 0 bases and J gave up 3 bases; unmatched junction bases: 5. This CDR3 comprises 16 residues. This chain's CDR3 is CASSLEGAVANEKLFF. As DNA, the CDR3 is TGTGCCAGCAGCTTGGAGGGGGCGGTAGCTAATGAAAAACTGTTTTTT.

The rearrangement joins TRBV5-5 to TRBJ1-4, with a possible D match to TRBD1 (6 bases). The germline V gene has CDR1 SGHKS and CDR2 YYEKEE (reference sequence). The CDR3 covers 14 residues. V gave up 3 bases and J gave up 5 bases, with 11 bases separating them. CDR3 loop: CASSSGQPNEKLFF. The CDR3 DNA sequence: TGTGCCAGCAGCTCGGGACAACCGAATGAAAAACTGTTTTTT.

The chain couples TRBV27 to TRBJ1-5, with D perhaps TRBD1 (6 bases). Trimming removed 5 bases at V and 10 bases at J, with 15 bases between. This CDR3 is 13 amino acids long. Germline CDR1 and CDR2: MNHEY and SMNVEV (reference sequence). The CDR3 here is CASSASVGTPQHF. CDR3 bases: TGTGCCAGCAGTGCCTCTGTCGGGACACCCCAGCATTTT.

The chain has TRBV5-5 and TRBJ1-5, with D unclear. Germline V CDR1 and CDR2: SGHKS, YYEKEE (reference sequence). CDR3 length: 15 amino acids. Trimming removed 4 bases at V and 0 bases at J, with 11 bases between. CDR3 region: CASSLRRNSNQPQHF. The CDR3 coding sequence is TGTGCCAGCAGCCTGAGACGGAATAGCAATCAGCCCCAGCATTTT. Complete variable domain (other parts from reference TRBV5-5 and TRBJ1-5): DAGVTQSPTHLIKTRGQQVTLRCSPISGHKSVSWYQQVLGQGPQFIFQYYEKEERGRGNFPDRFSARQFPNYSSELNVNALLLGDSALYLCASSLRRNSNQPQHFGDGTRLSIL.

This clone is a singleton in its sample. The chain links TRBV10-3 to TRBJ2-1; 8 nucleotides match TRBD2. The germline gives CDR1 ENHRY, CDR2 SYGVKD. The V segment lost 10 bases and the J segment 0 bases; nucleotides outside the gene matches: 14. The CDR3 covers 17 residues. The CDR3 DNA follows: TGTGCCACTGGGGGGCTAGCGGGTTCCAGCTCCTACAATGAGCAGTTCTTC. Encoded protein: CATGGLAGSSSYNEQFF.

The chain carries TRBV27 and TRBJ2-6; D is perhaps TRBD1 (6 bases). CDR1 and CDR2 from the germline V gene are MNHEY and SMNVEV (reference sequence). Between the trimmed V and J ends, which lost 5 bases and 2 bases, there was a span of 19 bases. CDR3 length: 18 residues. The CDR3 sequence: CASSAPTGFLTGANVLTF. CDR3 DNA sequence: TGTGCCAGCAGTGCCCCCACAGGGTTTCTCACTGGGGCCAACGTCCTGACTTTC.

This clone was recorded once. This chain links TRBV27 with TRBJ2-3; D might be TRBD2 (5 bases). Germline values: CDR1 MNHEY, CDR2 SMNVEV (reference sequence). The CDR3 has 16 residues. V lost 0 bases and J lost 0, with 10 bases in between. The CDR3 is CASSLSKGGSTDTQYF. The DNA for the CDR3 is TGTGCCAGCAGTTTATCGAAAGGCGGGAGCACAGATACGCAGTATTTT.

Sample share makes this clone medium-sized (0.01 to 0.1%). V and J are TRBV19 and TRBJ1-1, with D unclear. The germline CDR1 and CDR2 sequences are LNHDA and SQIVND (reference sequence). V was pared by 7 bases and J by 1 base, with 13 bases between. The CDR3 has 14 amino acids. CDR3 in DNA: TGTGCCAGTACCATCCTGGCAGGGAACACTGAAGCTTTCTTT. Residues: CASTILAGNTEAFF.

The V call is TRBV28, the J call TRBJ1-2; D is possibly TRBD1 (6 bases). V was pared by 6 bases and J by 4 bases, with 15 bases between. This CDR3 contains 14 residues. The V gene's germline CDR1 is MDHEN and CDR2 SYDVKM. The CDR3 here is CASSTGQNPYGYTF. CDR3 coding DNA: TGTGCCAGCAGCACCGGACAGAACCCCTATGGCTACACCTTC.

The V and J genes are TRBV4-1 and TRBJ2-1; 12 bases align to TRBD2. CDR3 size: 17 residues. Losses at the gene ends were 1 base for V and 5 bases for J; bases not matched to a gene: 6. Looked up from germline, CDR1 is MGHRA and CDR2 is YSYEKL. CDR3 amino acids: CASSQVRTSGMNNEQFF. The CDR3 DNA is TGCGCCAGCAGCCAAGTTCGGACTAGCGGGATGAACAATGAGCAGTTCTTC.

The CDR3 nucleotides read TGTGCCAGCAGCCAAGGGGGACGGCGGTTAGATACGCAGTATTTT. Translating gives CASSQGGRRLDTQYF. The chain carries TRBV11-2 and TRBJ2-3, with a possible D match to TRBD1 (6 bases). The CDR3 loop spans 15 amino acids. V was cut by 5 bases and J by 5 bases, with 17 bases left in between. Looked up from germline, CDR1 is SGHAT and CDR2 is FQNNGV.

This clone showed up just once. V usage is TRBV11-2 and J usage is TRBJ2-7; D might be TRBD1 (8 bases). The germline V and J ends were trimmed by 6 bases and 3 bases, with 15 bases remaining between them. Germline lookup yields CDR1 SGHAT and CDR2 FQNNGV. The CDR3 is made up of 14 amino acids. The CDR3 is CASRQGGSHYEQYF. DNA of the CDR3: TGTGCCAGCAGACAGGGGGGGAGCCACTACGAGCAGTACTTC.

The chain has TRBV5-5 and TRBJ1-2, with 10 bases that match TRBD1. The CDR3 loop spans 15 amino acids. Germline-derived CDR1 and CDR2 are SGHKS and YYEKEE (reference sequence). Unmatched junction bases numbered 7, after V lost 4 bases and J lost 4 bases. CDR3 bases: TGTGCCAGCAGCCAGGCCGGGACAGGGGCCTATGGCTACACCTTC. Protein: CASSQAGTGAYGYTF.

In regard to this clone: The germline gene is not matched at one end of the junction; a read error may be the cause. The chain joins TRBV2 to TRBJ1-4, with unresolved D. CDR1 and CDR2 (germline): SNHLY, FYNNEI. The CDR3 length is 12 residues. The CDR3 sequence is CASSESFTRRNF. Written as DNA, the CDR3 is TGTGCCAGCAGTGAGAGCTTCACGCGGCGGAATTTT.

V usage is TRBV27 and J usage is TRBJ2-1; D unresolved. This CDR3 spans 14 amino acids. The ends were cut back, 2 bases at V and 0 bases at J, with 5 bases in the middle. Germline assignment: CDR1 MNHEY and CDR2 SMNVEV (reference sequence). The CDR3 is CASSLGRSYNEQFF. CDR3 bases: TGTGCCAGCAGTTTAGGCCGCTCCTACAATGAGCAGTTCTTC.

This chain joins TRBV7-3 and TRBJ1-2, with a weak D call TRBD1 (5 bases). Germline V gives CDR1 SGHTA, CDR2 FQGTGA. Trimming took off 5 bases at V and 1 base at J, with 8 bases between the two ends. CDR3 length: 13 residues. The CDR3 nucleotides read TGTGCCAGCAGCCTCGACAGTAACTATGGCTACACCTTC. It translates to CASSLDSNYGYTF.

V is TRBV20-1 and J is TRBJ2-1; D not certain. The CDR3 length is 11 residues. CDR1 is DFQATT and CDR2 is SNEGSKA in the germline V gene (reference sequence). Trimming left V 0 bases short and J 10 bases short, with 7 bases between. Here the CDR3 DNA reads TGCAGTGCTAGAGATCAGACAGAGCAGTTCTTC. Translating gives CSARDQTEQFF.

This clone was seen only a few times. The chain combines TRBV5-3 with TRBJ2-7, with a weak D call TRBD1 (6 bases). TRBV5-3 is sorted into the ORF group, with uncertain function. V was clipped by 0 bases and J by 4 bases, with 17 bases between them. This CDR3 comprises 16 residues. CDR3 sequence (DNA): TGTGCCAGAAGCTTGGTTTGGCAGGGGCGAAAATACGAGCAGTACTTC. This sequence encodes CARSLVWQGRKYEQYF.

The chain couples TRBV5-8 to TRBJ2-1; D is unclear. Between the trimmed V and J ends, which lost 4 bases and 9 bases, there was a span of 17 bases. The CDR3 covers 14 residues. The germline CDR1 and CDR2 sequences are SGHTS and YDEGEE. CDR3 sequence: CASSVGGWEGEQFF. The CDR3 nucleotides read TGTGCCAGCAGCGTGGGTGGTTGGGAAGGTGAGCAGTTCTTC.

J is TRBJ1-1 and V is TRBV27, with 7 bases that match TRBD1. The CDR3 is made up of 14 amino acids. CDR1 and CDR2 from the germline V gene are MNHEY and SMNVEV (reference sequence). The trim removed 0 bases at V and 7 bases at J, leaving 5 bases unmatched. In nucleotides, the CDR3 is TGTGCCAGCAGTTTATCGTGGGCAGGGGGTGAAGCTTTCTTT. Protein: CASSLSWAGGEAFF.

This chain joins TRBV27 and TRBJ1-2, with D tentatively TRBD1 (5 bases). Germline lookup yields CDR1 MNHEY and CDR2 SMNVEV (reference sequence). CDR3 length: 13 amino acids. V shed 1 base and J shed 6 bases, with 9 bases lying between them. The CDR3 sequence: CASSLWGSDGYTF. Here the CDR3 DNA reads TGTGCCAGCAGTTTATGGGGGTCAGATGGCTACACCTTC.

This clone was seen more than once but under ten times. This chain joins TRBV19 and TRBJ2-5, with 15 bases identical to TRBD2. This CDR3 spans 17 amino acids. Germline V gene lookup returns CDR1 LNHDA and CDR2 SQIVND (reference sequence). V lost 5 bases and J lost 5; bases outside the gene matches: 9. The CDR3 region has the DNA TGTGCCAGTAGTCTTGGACTAGCGGGAGGGTCAAGGGAGACCCAGTACTTC. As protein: CASSLGLAGGSRETQYF.

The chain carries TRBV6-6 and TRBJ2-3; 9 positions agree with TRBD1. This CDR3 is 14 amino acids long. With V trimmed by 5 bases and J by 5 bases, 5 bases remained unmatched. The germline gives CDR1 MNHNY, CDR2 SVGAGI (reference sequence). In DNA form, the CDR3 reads TGTGCCAGCAGTACAGGGGGCTACGGAGATACGCAGTATTTT. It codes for CASSTGGYGDTQYF.